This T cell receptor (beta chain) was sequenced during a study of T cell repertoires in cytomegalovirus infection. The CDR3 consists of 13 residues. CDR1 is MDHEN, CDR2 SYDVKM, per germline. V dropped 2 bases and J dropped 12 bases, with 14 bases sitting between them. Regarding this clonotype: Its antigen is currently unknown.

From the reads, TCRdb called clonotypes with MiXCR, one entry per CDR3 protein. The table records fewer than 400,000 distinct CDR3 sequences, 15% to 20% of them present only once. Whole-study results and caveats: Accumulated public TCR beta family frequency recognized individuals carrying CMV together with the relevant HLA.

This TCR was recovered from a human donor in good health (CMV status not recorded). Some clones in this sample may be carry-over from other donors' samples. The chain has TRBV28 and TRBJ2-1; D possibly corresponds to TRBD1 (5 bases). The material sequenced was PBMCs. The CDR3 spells CASSLGAPGGQFF. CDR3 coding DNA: TGTGCCAGCAGTTTAGGGGCCCCGGGCGGGCAGTTCTTC.